The clone carrying this T cell receptor (beta chain) was counted a few times. The data belong to a study of cytomegalovirus exposure and HLA in healthy donors. The PCR contained 60 Vbeta and 13 Jbeta primers. Clones were read by immunoSEQ multiplex PCR, and TCRdb kept only the in-frame ones, dropping some. The repertoire holds around 100,000 clones, around 80% seen once, with 10% to 13% in the top ten. The origin of this receptor is a woman younger than 30 in good health and CMV-seropositive. Sequenced: PBMCs.

CDR3 residues: CASSVGDRGMNEKLFF. The DNA for the CDR3 is TGTGCCAGCAGCGTAGGAGACAGGGGAATGAATGAAAAACTGTTTTTT. V and J are TRBV9 and TRBJ1-4; 8 nucleotides line up with TRBD1. The germline gives CDR1 SGDLS, CDR2 YYNGEE. With V trimmed by 0 bases and J by 5 bases, 6 bases remained unmatched. The CDR3 consists of 16 residues.